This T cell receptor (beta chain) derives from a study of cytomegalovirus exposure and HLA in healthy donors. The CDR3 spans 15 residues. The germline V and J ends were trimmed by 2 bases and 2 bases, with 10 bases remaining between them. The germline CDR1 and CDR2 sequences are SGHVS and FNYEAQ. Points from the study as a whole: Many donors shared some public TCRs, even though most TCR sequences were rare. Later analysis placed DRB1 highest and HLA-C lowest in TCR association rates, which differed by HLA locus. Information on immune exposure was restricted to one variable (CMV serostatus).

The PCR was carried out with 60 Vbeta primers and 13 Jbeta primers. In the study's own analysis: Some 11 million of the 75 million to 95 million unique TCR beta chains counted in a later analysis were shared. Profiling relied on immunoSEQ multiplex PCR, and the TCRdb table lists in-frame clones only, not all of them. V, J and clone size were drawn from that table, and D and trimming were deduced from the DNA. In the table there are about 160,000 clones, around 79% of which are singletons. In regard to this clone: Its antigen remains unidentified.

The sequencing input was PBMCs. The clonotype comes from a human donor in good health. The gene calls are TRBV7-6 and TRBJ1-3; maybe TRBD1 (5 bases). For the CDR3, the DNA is TGTGCCAGCAGCTTACAGCAGGGCCCTGGAAACACCATATATTTT. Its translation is CASSLQQGPGNTIYF. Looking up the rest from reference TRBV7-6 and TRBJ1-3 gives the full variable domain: GAGVSQSPRYKVTKRGQDVALRCDPISGHVSLYWYRQALGQGPEFLTYFNYEAQQDKSGLPNDRFSAERPEGSISTLTIQRTEQRDSAMYRCASSLQQGPGNTIYFGEGSWLTVV.